This T cell receptor (beta chain) stems from a study of shared clonotypes between healthy human individuals. Study findings and constraints: Donor clonotype sharing was expected to depend on sequencing depth. In a few donors, approximately 5% of naive CD4 clonotypes appeared in common.

The repertoire was sequenced with immunoSEQ multiplex PCR; TCRdb's copy has only in-frame clones and lacks some. The profile shows around 2.1 million clones, 95% of them singletons. The germline gives CDR1 SGHRS, CDR2 YFSETQ. The CDR3 is 14 residues long. The J segment lost 5 bases and the V segment lost 4 bases, leaving 8 bases of the junction unmatched. About this clone itself: Its antigen is as yet unknown.

The sequenced sample was naive CD4+ T cells sorted from blood. The subset: CD45RA+ positively selected. This chain joins TRBV5-1 and TRBJ2-5, with 7 bases aligning to TRBD1. This clonotype originated in a man aged 18 to 29 in good health. The CDR3 bases are TGCGCCAGCAGCGTACAGGGGATGGGGGAGACCCAGTACTTC. This encodes CASSVQGMGETQYF.